Below, 4 T cell receptor beta chains from the same sample are listed, as sequenced in a study of T-cell reconstitution after alpha-beta-depleted transplantation in children. As it was prepared, the TCRbeta library received unique molecular identifiers. TCRdb ran MiXCR on the PCR reads and lists one entry per CDR3 protein. Of a few hundred thousand distinct CDR3 sequences listed, 20% to 30% are singletons. Sequences were derived from PBMCs, mostly from graft donor cells, sampled 180 days after TCRalphabeta/CD19-depleted stem cell transplant. These receptors all stem from a male patient between 10 and 17 years old who had a stem cell transplant for acute lymphoblastic leukemia, so the T cells may come from the graft donor.

The chain is built from TRBV11-3 and TRBJ2-5; 7 bases map to TRBD2. This CDR3 contains 13 residues. Germline lookup yields CDR1 SGHNT and CDR2 YENEEA. V lost 4 bases, J lost 5 bases, and 4 bases stayed unmatched. Written as DNA, the CDR3 is TGTGCCAGCAGCTCCGGAGCGGGGGAGACCCAGTACTTC. Its translation: CASSSGAGETQYF.

The rearrangement joins TRBV20-1 to TRBJ2-7; the D gene could be TRBD1 or TRBD2 (5 bases each). The CDR3 is 13 amino acids. The V and J ends lost 4 bases and 4 bases respectively, with 14 bases between them. The germline gives CDR1 DFQATT, CDR2 SNEGSKA (reference sequence). CDR3 sequence (DNA): TGCAGTGCTACCAGGGACCTGGGGTACGAGCAGTACTTC. It is translated as CSATRDLGYEQYF.

This clonotype was found a few times. The gene calls are TRBV5-6 and TRBJ2-2; D uncertain. In germline, CDR1 is SGHDT, CDR2 YYEEEE. V gave up 4 bases and J gave up 6 bases, with 4 bases separating them. This CDR3 spans 11 amino acids. As DNA, the CDR3 is TGTGCCAGCAGCGAGCCCGGGGAGCTGTTTTTT. Residues: CASSEPGELFF.

V gene TRBV5-1 combines with J gene TRBJ2-3, with a possible D match to TRBD1 (5 bases). V lost 7 bases and J lost 5, with 14 bases in between. CDR3 length: 13 residues. Germline V gene lookup returns CDR1 SGHRS and CDR2 YFSETQ. This CDR3 reads CASRQGRVDTQYF. In DNA form, the CDR3 reads TGCGCCAGCCGCCAGGGCAGGGTAGATACGCAGTATTTT.